This T cell receptor beta chain originates from a study of blood T cell repertoires in COVID-19. Trimming took 3 bases from V and 1 from J, leaving 14 bases between them. The CDR3 spans 16 residues. Germline V CDR1 and CDR2: MNHEY, SMNVEV (reference sequence). Per the original data handling: Counts of nucleated cells, estimated from reference gene primer amplification, were obtained. This table comes from immunoSEQ multiplex PCR, and its TCRdb copy is limited to in-frame clones, with some not included. Clone size and the V and J calls come from that table; the DNA yielded D and trimming. The data hold fewer than 180,000 clones, with roughly 82% observed a single time. This clone showed up just once.

This sequence joins TRBV27 and TRBJ2-3; D might be TRBD2 (6 bases). This TCR derives from a man aged 65 to 85 with acute or convalescent COVID-19. Sequenced input: peripheral blood. The CDR3 region is CASSFDLGGGTDTQYF. In DNA, the CDR3 is TGTGCCAGCAGTTTTGATCTGGGGGGTGGCACAGATACGCAGTATTTT.